The 21 T cell receptor beta chains given below trace back to one sample, sequenced in a study of tumor-infiltrating lymphocytes in primary liver carcinoma. Priming with a constant-region primer yielded TCR beta cDNA from 450 to 550 ng total RNA. Construction of TCR beta libraries relied on three successive nested multiplex PCR rounds employing slightly modified ARM-PCR. The two initial PCR rounds, roughly 10 cycles each, used TRBV1-TRBV30 forward and C-beta reverse primers. MiXCR, run by TCRdb on the multiplex PCR reads, gives a single entry per CDR3 protein. The table records 90,000 to 140,000 distinct CDR3 sequences, around 83% of them present only once. Each 20-30 mg portion of unsorted bulk tissue served as the source for co-extraction of RNA and DNA. Sequenced material: liver tumor tissue from sampling region 3. Subset meaning: tumor region T3, left-lateral pole. The receptors shown here come from a man in his forties or fifties with primary liver carcinoma and hepatitis B virus infection.

Details on this clonotype: One end of the junction does not line up with germline, which may come from a read error. V gene TRBV28 combines with J gene TRBJ2-3; 12 bases are a match to TRBD2. CDR1 and CDR2 (germline): MDHEN, SYDVKM. The length of the CDR3 is 17 residues. As DNA, the CDR3 is TGTGCCAACAGTTCCGGGACTAGCGGGTGGTATTCAGATACGCAGTATTTT. It is translated as CANSSGTSGWYSDTQYF.

As concerns this clonotype: One end of the junction fails to match germline, which may point to a read error. The rearrangement uses TRBV6-6 and TRBJ2-1; D is ambiguous. The CDR3 has 14 amino acids. Germline CDR1 is MNHNY and CDR2 is SVGAGI (reference sequence). CDR3 in DNA: TGTGCTAGCACCCACAGATGGTCCTACAATGAGCAGTTCTTC. Its protein product is CASTHRWSYNEQFF.

With regard to this clonotype: The junction differs from germline at one of its ends, possibly a read error. The chain recombines TRBV6-2 or TRBV6-3 with TRBJ2-7; D is ambiguous. Looked up from germline, CDR1 is MNHEY and CDR2 is SVGEGT. The CDR3 is 15 amino acids. CDR3 DNA sequence: TGTGCCAACAGTTATAAGCCTAGTGGCTCCTTCGAGCAGTACTTC. This encodes CANSYKPSGSFEQYF.

This chain joins TRBV14 and TRBJ1-6; D call uncertain. CDR1 SGHDN and CDR2 FVKESK come from the germline V gene. The CDR3 runs 15 residues. The CDR3 protein is CGISQGRAAGSPLHF. The CDR3 DNA sequence: TGTGGCATCAGCCAAGGAAGGGCGGCGGGATCACCCCTCCACTTT.

Concerning this clonotype itself: The junction shows a germline mismatch at one end, possibly a read error. The rearrangement uses TRBV12-5 and TRBJ2-7, with D tentatively TRBD1 or TRBD2 (5 bases each). Germline-derived CDR1 and CDR2 are LGHNT and FRNRAP. This CDR3 has 13 amino acids. Here the CDR3 DNA reads TGTGCCAGTGAAGGGACCGGTTCCTACGAACGGTACTTC. Its translation: CASEGTGSYERYF. The full variable domain, rest sourced from reference TRBV12-5 and TRBJ2-7, is DARVTQTPRHKVTEMGQEVTMRCQPILGHNTVFWYRQTMMQGLELLAYFRNRAPLDDSGMPKDRFSAEMPDATLATLKIQPSEPRDSAVYFCASEGTGSYERYFGPGTRLTVT.

Of note for this clonotype: One end of the junction does not line up with germline, which may come from a read error. The chain combines TRBV11-2 with TRBJ2-5, with unresolved D. The CDR3 length is 13 residues. The V gene's germline CDR1 is SGHAT and CDR2 FQNNGV. CDR3 protein: CTSSVELGETQYF. The CDR3 nucleotides are TGTACCAGCAGCGTAGAGTTGGGGGAGACCCAGTACTTC.

Notes on this clonotype: Because it lacks the conserved phenylalanine or tryptophan at the end, this CDR3 is likely a read error. The rearrangement joins TRBV11-2 to TRBJ2-1; D uncertain. Germline V gene sequence: CDR1 SGHAT, CDR2 FQNNGV. CDR3 size: 14 residues. As DNA, the CDR3 is TGTGCAAGCACCGCCGATGGCGGCTACAATGAGCAGTTCTAC. This codes for CASTADGGYNEQFY.

In the case of this clonotype: The junction shows a germline mismatch at one end, possibly a read error. This chain joins TRBV4-2 and TRBJ2-5; D is unclear. CDR3 size: 15 residues. The germline V gene encodes CDR1 LGHNA and CDR2 YNFKEQ. The CDR3 loop is CACSHRLGYQETQYF. The CDR3 nucleotides read TGTGCCTGCAGCCACCGCCTTGGCTACCAAGAGACCCAGTATTTC.

Regarding this clonotype: Its ends do not fully match the called genes, so a read error is possible. This chain uses TRBV6-2 or TRBV6-3 with TRBJ2-3; D may be TRBD2 (5 bases). CDR1 MNHEY and CDR2 SVGEGT come from the germline V gene. The CDR3 spans 16 residues. The CDR3 nucleotides are TGTGTCAGCAGTTACGGGGTGTCCAGGAGTGAAGATACCCAGTATTTT. Amino acids: CVSSYGVSRSEDTQYF.

About this clonotype: An end of the junction differs from the germline gene, which may be a read error. The V gene is TRBV6-1, the J gene TRBJ2-7; D not certain. Germline lookup yields CDR1 MNHNS and CDR2 SASEGT. The length of the CDR3 is 14 residues. The CDR3 bases are TGTGCCAGCCTCAGGACGAAGTTAAGATACGAGCAGCACTTC. The encoded protein is CASLRTKLRYEQHF.

This clonotype was counted once. The junction differs from germline at one of its ends, possibly a read error. V gene TRBV7-9 combines with J gene TRBJ1-1; maybe TRBD1 (5 bases). The germline V gene encodes CDR1 SEHNR and CDR2 FQNEAQ (reference sequence). This CDR3 has 11 amino acids. The CDR3 sequence is CASTRGAEAFF. CDR3 DNA: TGTGCTAGCACTCGGGGCGCTGAAGCTTTCTTT.

With regard to this clonotype: A much larger clone lies one base from this, so it may be a read error. The rearrangement uses TRBV28 and TRBJ1-3, with 7 positions matching TRBD1. The germline gives CDR1 MDHEN, CDR2 SYDVKM. This CDR3 contains 15 residues. Trimming at V came to 4 bases and at J to 2 bases, leaving 5 bases not matched to a gene. DNA for the CDR3: TGTGCCAGCAGTTCGGCAGGGGGTCCTGGAAACACCATATATTTT. Amino acid sequence: CASSSAGGPGNTIYF.

On this clonotype: The CDR3 does not close with the conserved phenylalanine or tryptophan, likely indicating a read error. The limits of the CDR3 on the DNA are not certain, so only TCRdb's listed CDR3 is given. This rearrangement joins TRBV29-1 to TRBJ1-2. Germline-derived CDR1 and CDR2 are SQVTM and ANQGSEA. Counting both end residues, the CDR3 totals 12 amino acids. CDR3 amino acids: CSVDDETYGFTL.

As concerns this clonotype: A junction end diverges from the germline sequence, so it may reflect a read error. The V gene is TRBV7-9, the J gene TRBJ2-1, with TRBD1 as a possible D gene (5 bases). Looked up from germline, CDR1 is SEHNR and CDR2 is FQNEAQ (reference sequence). The CDR3 contains 15 residues. The CDR3 nucleotides read TGTGCCAGCAGTGACAGTTTGTCCGGAAACAATGATCAGTTCTTC. It codes for CASSDSLSGNNDQFF.

A word on this clonotype: A read error may produce the germline difference seen at one junction end. The chain links TRBV11-2 to TRBJ2-6, with D perhaps matching TRBD2 (5 bases). From germline, CDR1 is SGHAT and CDR2 FQNNGV. The CDR3 sequence is 15 residues long. The CDR3 coding sequence is TGTGCCATCCAGCGGCCACGCTCTAGGGCCAACGTTCTGACTTTC. Amino acid sequence: CAIQRPRSRANVLTF.

Remarks on this clonotype: One end of the junction varies from germline; a read error may be responsible. The genes are TRBV11-2 and TRBJ1-1, with 7 bases that match TRBD1. CDR1 is SGHAT and CDR2 is FQNNGV in the germline V gene. The CDR3 covers 13 residues. Written as DNA, the CDR3 is TGTACCAGCAGGAAGGGACAGAAGACTGAAGCTTTCTTT. It specifies CTSRKGQKTEAFF. The full variable domain, rest sourced from reference TRBV11-2 and TRBJ1-1, is EAGVAQSPRYKIIEKRQSVAFWCNPISGHATLYWYQQILGQGPKLLIQFQNNGVVDDSQLPKDRFSAERLKGVDSTLKIQPAKLEDSAVYLCTSRKGQKTEAFFGQGTRLTVV.

Concerning this clonotype itself: One end of the junction fails to match germline, which may point to a read error. This chain connects TRBV10-2 to TRBJ2-5; D may be TRBD2 (5 bases). This CDR3 is 15 amino acids long. Germline V gives CDR1 WSHSY, CDR2 SAAADI. DNA of the CDR3: TGCGCCAGCAGCGGATTAGAGGGAGTTCAAGAGACCCACTACTTC. Its protein product is CASSGLEGVQETHYF.

Notes on this clonotype: One end of the junction is discordant with germline, which a read error may explain. CDR3 sequence (DNA): TGTGCCAGCACCAGCGGGGGCCATGGCACAGATACACAGTATTTT. Translation gives CASTSGGHGTDTQYF. The chain combines TRBV7-8 with TRBJ2-3, with 8 bases fitting TRBD2. CDR3 length: 15 residues. Germline V CDR1 and CDR2: SGHVS, FQNEAQ.

This chain links TRBV29-1 with TRBJ2-1, with D unresolved. V dropped 4 bases and J dropped 9 bases, with 19 bases sitting between them. There are 14 residues in the CDR3. CDR1 and CDR2 (germline): SQVTM, ANQGSEA. The CDR3 protein is CSVALGETHIEQFF. Here the CDR3 DNA reads TGCAGCGTTGCCCTCGGTGAAACCCACATTGAGCAGTTCTTC.

As concerns this clonotype: One end of the junction fails to match germline, which may point to a read error. The chain recombines TRBV4-2 with TRBJ2-3; the D call may be TRBD1 or TRBD2 (5 bases each). The CDR3 totals 15 residues. The germline CDR1 and CDR2 sequences are LGHNA and YNFKEQ. In nucleotides, the CDR3 is TGTGCCAGCAGCCGAAGGACTGGGGGAACAGAAACGCAGTATTTT. It yields the protein CASSRRTGGTETQYF.

The chain uses TRBV18 and TRBJ2-1, with D uncertain. The germline V and J ends were trimmed by 2 bases and 10 bases, with 18 bases remaining between them. The CDR3 is made up of 15 amino acids. Germline assignment: CDR1 KGHSH and CDR2 LQKENI. As DNA, the CDR3 is TGTGCCAGCTCACCAGTCCCACCGCTCATGGAGGAGCAGTTCTTC. Its translation is CASSPVPPLMEEQFF.